This TCR beta chain was identified during a study of T-cell memory formation after mild COVID-19. Germline lookup yields CDR1 KGHSH and CDR2 LQKENI. V was clipped by 2 bases and J by 8 bases; unmatched bases: 6. The CDR3 length is 14 residues. In TCRdb, the 5' RACE reads were re-called with MiXCR into one record per CDR3 protein. The sample consists of fewer than 500,000 distinct CDR3 sequences, 25% of them appearing once. The origin of this receptor is an adult woman who had mild COVID-19 (a few samples of this study predate the infection). Cell type and time point are not known. This chain links TRBV18 with TRBJ1-2, with 9 bases identical to TRBD1. Sequenced sample: PBMCs or a T cell subset sorted from them (not recorded which). The CDR3 is CASSPSGTGYGYTF. CDR3 DNA sequence: TGTGCCAGCTCACCATCCGGGACAGGGTACGGCTACACCTTC.